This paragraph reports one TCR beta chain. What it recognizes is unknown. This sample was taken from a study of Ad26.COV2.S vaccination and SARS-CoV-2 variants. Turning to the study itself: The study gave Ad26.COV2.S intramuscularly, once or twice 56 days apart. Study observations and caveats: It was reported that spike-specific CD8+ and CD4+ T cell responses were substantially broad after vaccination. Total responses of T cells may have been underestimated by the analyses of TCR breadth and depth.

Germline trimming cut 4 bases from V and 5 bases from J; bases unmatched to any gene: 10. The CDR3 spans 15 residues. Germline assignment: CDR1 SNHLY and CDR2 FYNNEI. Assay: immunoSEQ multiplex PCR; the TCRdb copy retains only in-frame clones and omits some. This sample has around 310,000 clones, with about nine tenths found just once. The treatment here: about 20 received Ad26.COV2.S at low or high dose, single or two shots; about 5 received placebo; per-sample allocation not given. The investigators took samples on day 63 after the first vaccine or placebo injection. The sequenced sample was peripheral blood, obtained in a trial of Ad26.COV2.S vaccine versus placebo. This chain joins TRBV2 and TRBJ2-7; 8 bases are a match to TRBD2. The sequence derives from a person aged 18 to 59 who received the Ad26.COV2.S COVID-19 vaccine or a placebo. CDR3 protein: CASSGRRGAEDEQYF. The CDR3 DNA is TGTGCCAGCAGTGGACGGCGGGGGGCAGAAGACGAGCAGTACTTC.